This T cell receptor beta chain is from a study of cytomegalovirus exposure and HLA in healthy donors. Study context: Drawn from HLA-typed donors, around 85 million unique TCRs were held in an early data release.

On this clone itself: Its target is not known. The junction departs from the called germline gene at one end, perhaps through a read error.

Study-wide results and caveats: Confirmation in vitro established that three CMV-associated chains were specific for CMV antigens. Presence/absence analyses supposed approximately even sequencing depth among donors.

Primers for the PCR totalled 60 Vbeta and 13 Jbeta. Sequencing used immunoSEQ multiplex PCR; TCRdb keeps in-frame clones, though not all of them. The table records 100,000 to 150,000 clones, 75% of them present only once. This CDR3 spans 16 amino acids. CDR1 is MGHDK and CDR2 is SYGVNS in the germline V gene. The chain recombines TRBV25-1 with TRBJ1-2; weak D call: TRBD1 (5 bases). Input material: PBMCs. The source is a woman aged 40 to 50 in good health and CMV-seropositive. CDR3 DNA: TGTGCCAGCAGTGAATATAAGCGGAGCGGGGCAGTCCGTCCACCCTTC. It encodes CASSEYKRSGAVRPPF.